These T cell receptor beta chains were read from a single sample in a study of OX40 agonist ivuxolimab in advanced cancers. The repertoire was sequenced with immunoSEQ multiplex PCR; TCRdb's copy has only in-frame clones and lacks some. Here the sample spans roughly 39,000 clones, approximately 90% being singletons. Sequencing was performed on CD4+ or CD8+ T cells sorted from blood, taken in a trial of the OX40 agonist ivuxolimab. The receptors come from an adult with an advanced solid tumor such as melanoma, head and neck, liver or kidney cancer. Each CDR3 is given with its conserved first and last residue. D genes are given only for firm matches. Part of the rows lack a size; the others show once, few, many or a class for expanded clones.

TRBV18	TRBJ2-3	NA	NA	TGTGCCAGCTCACCACCCGGGGTTCCAGATACGCAGTATTTT	CASSPPGVPDTQYF
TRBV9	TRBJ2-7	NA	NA	TGTGCCAGCAGCCGAGACTTAGCCGACGAGCAGTACTTC	CASSRDLADEQYF
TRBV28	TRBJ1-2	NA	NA	TGTGCCAGCAGGGGGGTTGGCTACACCTTC	CASRGVGYTF
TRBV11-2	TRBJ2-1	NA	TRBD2	TGTGCCAGCAGGACTTCGAGGGGACTAGCGGGACACAATGAGCAGTTCTTC	CASRTSRGLAGHNEQFF
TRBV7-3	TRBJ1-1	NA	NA	TGTGCCAGCAGTCAAGGGTATAAGACTGAAGCTTTCTTT	CASSQGYKTEAFF
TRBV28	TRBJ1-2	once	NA	TGTGCCAGCAGTTCGAGACAGGCCAGGACCTTC	CASSSRQARTF
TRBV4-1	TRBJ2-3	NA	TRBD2	TGCGCCAGCAGCCAACCCCGACTAGCGGGCAGCACAGATACGCAGTATTTT	CASSQPRLAGSTDTQYF
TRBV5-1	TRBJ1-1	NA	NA	TGCGCCAGCAGCTTGGCCAATGACAGGAACGCTTTCTTT	CASSLANDRNAFF
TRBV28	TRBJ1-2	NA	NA	TGTGCCAGCAGGGGGGGCAGGTCAGGATCCGGCTACACCTTC	CASRGGRSGSGYTF
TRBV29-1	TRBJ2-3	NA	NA	TGCAGCGTCGTAGGGGTTTGGGGCACAGATACGCAGTATTTT	CSVVGVWGTDTQYF
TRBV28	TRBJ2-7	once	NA	TGTGCCAGCGAGCGGGCGAGCTCCTACGAGCAGTACTTC	CASERASSYEQYF
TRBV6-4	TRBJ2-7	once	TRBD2	TGTGCCAGCAGATCGGGACTAGCGAGATACGAGCAGTACTTC	CASRSGLARYEQYF
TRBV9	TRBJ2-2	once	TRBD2	TGTGCCAGCAGCGTAGGGGCGCGGGGGGGCACCGGGGAGCTGTTTTTT	CASSVGARGGTGELFF
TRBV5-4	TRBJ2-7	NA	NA	TGTGCCAGCAGCTTTCAGGACGCATACCCCTACGAGCAGTACTTC	CASSFQDAYPYEQYF
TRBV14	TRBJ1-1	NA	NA	TGTGCCAGCAGCCAAGAAGGACAATCGAACACTGAAGCTTTCTTT	CASSQEGQSNTEAFF
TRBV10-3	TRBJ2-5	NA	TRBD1	TGTGCCACCCAAAGGGGACAGCTTCTTGAGACCCAGTACTTC	CATQRGQLLETQYF
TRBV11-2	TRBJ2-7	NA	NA	TGTGCCAGCAGCTTAGATCTAGAGGTCGAGCAGTACTTC	CASSLDLEVEQYF
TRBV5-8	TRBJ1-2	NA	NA	TGTGCCAGCAGCTTGCCCGGGAGAGGCTACACCTTC	CASSLPGRGYTF
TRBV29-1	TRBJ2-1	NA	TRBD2	TGCAGCGTTGACAGCAGAGGGACTAGCGGCTACAATGAGCAGTTCTTC	CSVDSRGTSGYNEQFF
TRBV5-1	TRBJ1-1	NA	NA	TGCGCCAGCAGCTGGGAAAGGGGGTGGGGCACTGAAGCTTTCTTT	CASSWERGWGTEAFF
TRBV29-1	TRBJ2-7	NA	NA	TGCAGCGTTGAAGGGGCTGGGAGGAACGAGCAGTACTTC	CSVEGAGRNEQYF
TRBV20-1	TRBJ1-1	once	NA	TGCAGTGCTGCCAAACACACTGAAGCTTTCTTT	CSAAKHTEAFF
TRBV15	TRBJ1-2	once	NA	TGTGCCACCAGCAGAGAGTCTTTTGGGAGGTTACGGGACTATGGCTACACCTTC	CATSRESFGRLRDYGYTF
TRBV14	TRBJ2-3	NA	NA	TGTGCCAGCAGCCTCGGAGGGTTTACGCAGTATTTT	CASSLGGFTQYF
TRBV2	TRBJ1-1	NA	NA	TGTGCCAGCAGTGAAGGCAGGGGAACTGAAGCTTTCTTT	CASSEGRGTEAFF
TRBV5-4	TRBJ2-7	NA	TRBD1	TGTGCCAGCAGCTTGGCCTTGGACAGGGACTACGAGCAGTACTTC	CASSLALDRDYEQYF
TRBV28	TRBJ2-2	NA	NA	TGTGCCAGCAGCCCGCCGGAAATTCCCGGGGAGCTGTTTTTT	CASSPPEIPGELFF
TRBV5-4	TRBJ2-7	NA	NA	TGTGCCAGCAGCTTAACAGGCTCCTACGAGCAGTACTTC	CASSLTGSYEQYF
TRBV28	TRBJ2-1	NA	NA	TGTGCCAGCAGTTTATTGGGGTCAGGTCTTGGAAATGAGCAGTTCTTC	CASSLLGSGLGNEQFF
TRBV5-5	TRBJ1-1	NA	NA	TGTGCCAGCAGCCGGGTAGGGGGAGTCCCTGAAGCTTTCTTT	CASSRVGGVPEAFF
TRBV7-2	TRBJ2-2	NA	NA	TGTGCCAGCAGCCTCAGGACTGCCACCGGGGAGCTGTTTTTT	CASSLRTATGELFF
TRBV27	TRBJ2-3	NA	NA	TGTGCCAGCGGGAAACTAGTTCTGGATACGCAGTATTTT	CASGKLVLDTQYF
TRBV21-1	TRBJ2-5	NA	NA	TGTGCCAGCAACCCCCCGCTAGCGGGGTCAGCAGAGCGAGAGACCCAGTACTTC	CASNPPLAGSAERETQYF
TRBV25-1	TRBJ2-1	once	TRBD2	TGTGCCAGCAGTGCATCACTAGCGGGAGTTAGGAATGAGCAGTTCTTC	CASSASLAGVRNEQFF
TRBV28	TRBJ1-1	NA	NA	TGTGCCAGCAGCCGAGTCGGCCGTGTGGGGGGCACTGAAGCTTTCTTT	CASSRVGRVGGTEAFF
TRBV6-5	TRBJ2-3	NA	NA	TGTGCCAGCAGTTACGTTCAGAGTCGCACAGATACGCAGTATTTT	CASSYVQSRTDTQYF
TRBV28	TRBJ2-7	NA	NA	NA	CASSFYTFGTSGYEQYF
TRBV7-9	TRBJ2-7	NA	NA	TGTGCCAGCAGCCCTCCCGGGGTAAACGAGCAGTACTTC	CASSPPGVNEQYF
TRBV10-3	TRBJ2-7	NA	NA	TGTGCCATCAGTGAGGCGGGTCCCCTGAGCTCCTACGAGCAGTACTTC	CAISEAGPLSSYEQYF
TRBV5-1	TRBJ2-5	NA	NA	TGCGCCAGCAGCCGCGCCGCAAACTCGAAGGAGACCCAGTACTTC	CASSRAANSKETQYF
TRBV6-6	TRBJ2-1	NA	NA	TGTGCCAGCAGAAGCAGTTACAATGAGCAGTTCTTC	CASRSSYNEQFF
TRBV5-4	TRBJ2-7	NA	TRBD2	TGTGCCAGCAGCTTCCGAAGCGGGAGGGTTAGCGAGCAGTACTTC	CASSFRSGRVSEQYF
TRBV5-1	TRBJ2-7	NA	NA	TGCGCCAGCAGCTCAACGATAGTGGCCGAGCAGTACTTC	CASSSTIVAEQYF
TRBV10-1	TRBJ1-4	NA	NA	TGCGCCAGCTCGCCGGGGCTGAGTGAAAAACTGTTTTTT	CASSPGLSEKLFF
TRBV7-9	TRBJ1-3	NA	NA	TGTGCCAGCAGCGCATCCGGGACCGAAGGAAACACCATATATTTT	CASSASGTEGNTIYF